Sequencing of this T cell receptor (beta chain) was carried out in a study of early T cells in non-severe SARS-CoV-2 infection. Trimming stripped 6 bases from V and 3 bases from J, with 11 bases between. CDR3 length: 13 amino acids. From germline, CDR1 is MNHEY and CDR2 SVGAGI. Individual cDNA molecules were tagged with unique molecular identifiers, the study reported. TCRdb passed the 5' RACE reads through MiXCR, listing each CDR3 protein once. This sample has tens of thousands of distinct CDR3 sequences, with 9% to 15% found just once. The V call is TRBV6-5, the J call TRBJ1-2; tentative D call: TRBD1 (6 bases). Sequencing input: whole blood. This sequence originates from an adult who was a healthcare worker with PCR-confirmed SARS-CoV-2 infection or an uninfected control (not recorded which). CDR3 in DNA: TGTGCCAGCAGCCTTTCAGGGGACTATGGCTACACCTTC. This codes for CASSLSGDYGYTF.